The rows below give T cell receptor beta chains drawn from one sample of a study of blood T cell repertoires in COVID-19. Assay used: immunoSEQ multiplex PCR; TCRdb lists only in-frame clones, some missing. The sample contains 150,000 to 200,000 clones, approximately 85% of which appear only once. The sample taken for sequencing was peripheral blood. The receptors derive from a human donor with active or convalescent COVID-19. The donor label of this sample is uncertain. The CDR3 runs from the conserved cysteine through the conserved F or W. The D gene is left open where the match is weak. Rows may omit the clone size; those that give it use once, few, many or a size class.

D,V,size,J,CDR3,DNA
TRBD1,TRBV4-2,-,TRBJ1-4,CASSQRRTGTHEKLFF,TGTGCCAGCAGCCAGAGGCGGACAGGGACGCATGAAAAACTGTTTTTT
-,TRBV4-3,-,TRBJ1-5,CASSDRYQTNQPQHF,TGCGCCAGCAGCGACAGATACCAAACTAATCAGCCCCAGCATTTT
TRBD1,TRBV10-1,-,TRBJ2-1,CASSRDRGSYNEQFF,TGCGCCAGCAGCCGTGACAGGGGCAGCTACAATGAGCAGTTCTTC
-,TRBV9,-,TRBJ2-7,CASSVAVGSYEQYF,TGTGCCAGCAGCGTAGCTGTCGGCTCCTACGAGCAGTACTTC
-,TRBV18,-,TRBJ2-7,CASSLDNTVGQYF,TGTGCCAGCTCGCTGGACAACACAGTCGGGCAGTACTTC
-,TRBV12-3/TRBV12-4,-,TRBJ1-2,CARERGYGYTF,TGTGCCAGGGAACGGGGCTATGGCTACACCTTC
TRBD1,TRBV19,-,TRBJ1-5,CASSPQDRARDQPQHF,TGTGCCAGTAGTCCCCAGGACAGGGCTAGGGATCAGCCCCAGCATTTT
-,TRBV29-1,-,TRBJ1-4,CSVEAVGGEEKLFF,TGCAGCGTTGAAGCGGTAGGGGGGGAGGAAAAACTGTTTTTT
-,TRBV6-5,-,TRBJ1-2,CASSATTGLSGYTF,TGTGCCAGCAGCGCCACCACAGGTTTGAGTGGCTACACCTTC
TRBD1,TRBV30,-,TRBJ1-1,CAWNYRGKAEAFF,TGTGCCTGGAATTACAGGGGAAAGGCTGAAGCTTTCTTT
TRBD1,TRBV5-1,-,TRBJ2-3,CASSWNPGQGTDTQYF,TGCGCCAGCAGCTGGAACCCGGGACAGGGGACAGATACGCAGTATTTT
-,TRBV19,-,TRBJ1-1,CASSSRENTEAFF,TGTGCCAGTAGTTCCAGGGAGAACACTGAAGCTTTCTTT
-,TRBV28,-,TRBJ2-3,CASSPPGLITDTQYF,TGTGCCAGCAGTCCCCCGGGACTGATAACAGATACGCAGTATTTT
-,TRBV29-1,few,TRBJ2-7,CSVELASGAYEQYF,TGCAGCGTTGAATTAGCGTCTGGCGCCTACGAGCAGTACTTC
TRBD2,TRBV6-2/TRBV6-3,-,TRBJ2-5,CASSYDRGGLKETQYF,TGTGCCAGCAGTTACGATCGGGGGGGACTTAAAGAGACCCAGTACTTC
-,TRBV28,-,TRBJ2-2,CASSHPGTGELFF,TGTGCCAGCAGTCACCCGGGGACCGGGGAGCTGTTTTTT
-,TRBV30,-,TRBJ2-7,CAWSGTGYEQYF,TGTGCCTGGAGTGGAACAGGATACGAGCAGTACTTC
-,TRBV7-9,-,TRBJ2-2,CASSLAGVNTGELFF,TGTGCCAGCAGCTTAGCGGGAGTGAACACCGGGGAGCTGTTTTTT
-,TRBV5-1,-,TRBJ2-7,CASSPRADGEQYF,TGCGCCAGCAGCCCGAGAGCGGACGGCGAGCAGTACTTC
-,TRBV19,-,TRBJ2-1,CASSIGQINEQFF,TGTGCCAGTAGTATTGGCCAAATCAATGAGCAGTTCTTC
-,TRBV7-3,-,TRBJ1-1,CASSFGGNTEAFF,TGTGCCAGCAGCTTCGGGGGGAACACTGAAGCTTTCTTT
-,TRBV18,-,TRBJ2-5,CASSTQAETQYF,TGTGCCAGCTCCACCCAGGCAGAGACCCAGTACTTC
-,TRBV10-1,-,TRBJ2-1,CASSESGGYKFF,TGCGCCAGCAGTGAGTCCGGGGGATACAAGTTCTTC
TRBD2,TRBV12-5,-,TRBJ2-3,CASGIAGGHPDTQYF,TGTGCTAGTGGGATAGCGGGGGGGCACCCAGATACGCAGTATTTT
-,TRBV9,few,TRBJ1-3,CASSARSGGSGNTIYF,TGTGCCAGCAGCGCCCGGTCCGGAGGCTCTGGAAACACCATATATTTT
TRBD2,TRBV13,-,TRBJ2-3,CASSLKRGGPYSTDTQYF,TGTGCCAGCAGCTTAAAACGGGGGGGCCCCTATAGCACAGATACGCAGTATTTT
TRBD1,TRBV28,-,TRBJ2-7,CASSFGTGNEQYF,TGTGCCAGCAGTTTTGGGACAGGGAACGAGCAGTACTTC
-,TRBV7-2,-,TRBJ2-3,CASSGRGGGLDTQYF,TGTGCCAGCAGCGGCCGGGGAGGGGGGTTGGATACGCAGTATTTT
-,TRBV11-2,-,TRBJ2-3,CASSLDLGGKDTQYF,TGTGCCAGCAGCTTAGATCTCGGAGGTAAAGATACGCAGTATTTT
-,TRBV11-2,-,TRBJ2-6,CASSLAGANVLTF,TGTGCCAGCAGCTTAGCGGGGGCCAACGTCCTGACTTTC
TRBD1,TRBV27,-,TRBJ2-1,CASRNSGTGVNEQFF,TGTGCCAGCAGGAACTCCGGGACAGGGGTCAATGAGCAGTTCTTC
-,TRBV7-3,-,TRBJ2-2,CATQEELSGELFF,TGTGCCACCCAGGAGGAACTCTCCGGGGAGCTGTTTTTT
-,TRBV11-2,-,TRBJ2-6,CASSPTRQVRANVLTF,TGTGCCAGCAGCCCAACCCGACAAGTTCGGGCCAACGTCCTGACTTTC
TRBD1,TRBV14,once,TRBJ2-6,CASSRTGTGVGAGANVLTF,TGTGCCAGCAGCAGAACCGGGACAGGGGTAGGCGCTGGGGCCAACGTCCTGACTTTC
TRBD2,TRBV5-1,-,TRBJ2-1,CASSWGGLAGSGYNEQFF,TGCGCCAGCAGCTGGGGGGGACTAGCGGGAAGTGGGTACAATGAGCAGTTCTTC
-,TRBV4-1,-,TRBJ1-3,CASSQGSSRGNTIYF,TGCGCCAGCAGCCAAGGGAGCAGTCGGGGAAACACCATATATTTT
-,TRBV27,-,TRBJ2-2,CASSLRPWGDRGTGELFF,TGTGCCAGCAGTTTACGGCCTTGGGGGGACCGCGGGACCGGGGAGCTGTTTTTT
TRBD1,TRBV15,-,TRBJ1-5,CATSRPDRDLQPQHF,TGTGCCACCAGCAGGCCCGACAGGGACCTACAGCCCCAGCATTTT
-,TRBV11-2,-,TRBJ1-6,CASSPPHGHGDNSPLHF,TGTGCCAGCAGCCCTCCCCATGGACACGGCGATAATTCACCCCTCCACTTT
TRBD1,TRBV12-3/TRBV12-4,-,TRBJ2-7,CASSDRGVDEQYF,TGTGCCAGCAGCGACAGGGGGGTGGACGAGCAGTACTTC
TRBD2,TRBV5-5,-,TRBJ2-7,CASSPPTGTSGYTYEQYF,TGTGCCAGCAGCCCCCCGACCGGGACTAGCGGATATACCTACGAGCAGTACTTC
-,TRBV5-1,-,TRBJ1-3,CASSFSKQTSGNTIYF,TGCGCCAGCAGCTTCTCGAAACAGACCTCTGGAAACACCATATATTTT
TRBD2,TRBV4-3,-,TRBJ2-5,CASSQEPSGGLETQYF,TGCGCCAGCAGCCAAGAGCCTAGCGGGGGTCTTGAGACCCAGTACTTC
-,TRBV10-2,-,TRBJ1-2,CASSEGGAGYGYTF,TGCGCCAGCAGTGAGGGAGGAGCTGGCTATGGCTACACCTTC
TRBD1,TRBV6-4,-,TRBJ1-5,CASRETGGSNQPQHF,TGTGCCAGCAGGGAGACAGGGGGGAGCAATCAGCCCCAGCATTTT
TRBD2,TRBV11-2,-,TRBJ2-1,CASSLDAGGYNEQFF,TGTGCCAGCAGCTTAGATGCGGGGGGTTACAATGAGCAGTTCTTC
-,TRBV12-3/TRBV12-4,-,TRBJ2-5,CASSLYSETQYF,TGTGCCAGCAGTTTATATTCCGAGACCCAGTACTTC
-,TRBV7-9,-,TRBJ2-1,CASTPKGTLQLYNEQFF,TGTGCCAGCACCCCAAAAGGGACTCTTCAATTGTACAATGAGCAGTTCTTC
TRBD2,TRBV15,-,TRBJ2-1,CATRGTSGGYLGEQFF,TGTGCCACCAGGGGTACTAGCGGGGGATACTTAGGGGAGCAGTTCTTC
-,TRBV19,few,TRBJ1-5,CASSGQGGQPQHF,TGTGCCAGTAGTGGGCAGGGAGGCCAGCCCCAGCATTTT
TRBD2,TRBV24-1,-,TRBJ2-5,CATSDPTSGGVETQYF,TGTGCCACCAGTGACCCTACTAGCGGAGGGGTGGAGACCCAGTACTTC
TRBD2,TRBV11-2,-,TRBJ2-7,CASSAWREPYEQYF,TGTGCCAGCAGCGCCTGGCGGGAGCCCTACGAGCAGTACTTC
TRBD2,TRBV5-1,-,TRBJ2-1,CASSLTSGLYNEQFF,TGCGCCAGCAGCTTGACTAGCGGGCTATACAATGAGCAGTTCTTC
-,TRBV5-4,-,TRBJ2-5,CASSRGAETQYF,TGTGCCAGCAGCCGAGGAGCCGAGACCCAGTACTTC
-,TRBV7-9,few,TRBJ1-1,CASSQTGQNTEAFF,TGTGCCAGCAGCCAAACGGGACAGAACACTGAAGCTTTCTTT
-,TRBV6-1,-,TRBJ1-5,CASSEARQRQHF,TGTGCCAGCAGTGAAGCCAGACAGCGTCAGCATTTT
-,TRBV9,-,TRBJ1-6,CASSPWTEPGPLHF,TGTGCCAGCAGCCCATGGACAGAGCCAGGGCCCCTCCACTTT
-,TRBV6-1,-,TRBJ1-2,CASSEVPGRGNGYTF,TGTGCCAGCAGTGAAGTACCAGGCCGAGGGAATGGCTACACCTTC
TRBD2,TRBV14,-,TRBJ2-1,CASSPRASSGRGANEQFF,TGTGCCAGCAGCCCTCGGGCGTCTAGCGGGAGGGGTGCCAATGAGCAGTTCTTC
TRBD1,TRBV14,-,TRBJ1-6,CASSLQGFSNSPLHF,TGTGCCAGCAGCTTACAGGGGTTCTCAAATTCACCCCTCCACTTT